This passage covers 2 T cell receptor beta chains from one sample sequenced in a study of human T cells and chemical hapten exposure. From the RACE reads, TCRdb called clonotypes with MiXCR, one entry per CDR3 protein. Of more than 300,000 distinct CDR3 sequences listed, 4.5% to 5.5% were seen once; the top ten hold around 2.6%. The sample's time point: pre-sensitization, week 0. Treatment specified: therapeutic diphenylcyclopropenone sensitization with weekly scalp DPC. Sequencing was performed on whole blood, taken in connection with sensitization to the hapten diphenylcyclopropenone (DPC). The origin of the receptors is a woman aged 45 to 65 with alopecia areata. Some clones in this sample may be carry-over from other donors' samples.

The rearrangement uses TRBV14 and TRBJ2-3; a weak D match, TRBD2 (7 bases). V was shortened by 4 bases and J by 4 bases, with 15 bases between the two germline ends. Germline-derived CDR1 and CDR2 are SGHDN and FVKESK. The CDR3 loop spans 15 amino acids. In nucleotides, the CDR3 is TGTGCCAGCAGCCCCTCGGGGGGCGGGGCAGATACGCAGTATTTT. The encoded protein is CASSPSGGGADTQYF.

This clonotype was seen more than once but under ten times. This chain uses TRBV5-1 with TRBJ1-2; D not certain. From germline, CDR1 is SGHRS and CDR2 YFSETQ. Trimming removed 4 bases at V and 8 bases at J, with 15 bases between. This CDR3 spans 13 amino acids. Here the CDR3 reads CASSPVLHKGYTF. DNA of the CDR3: TGCGCCAGCAGCCCGGTGCTTCACAAAGGCTACACCTTC.